This TCR beta chain is from a study of identical twins. Study results and limitations: Beta out-of-frame sequences showed weaker excess twin sharing. With monozygotic twins, out-of-frame TCR alpha sharing exceeded what models estimated.

This clonotype was picked up many times. Its target is not known. A universal primer site was added by template switching, and unique molecular identifiers were carried by the cDNA. TCRdb re-analysed the 5' RACE reads in MiXCR, keeping a single row per CDR3 protein. The repertoire includes roughly 1.6 million distinct CDR3 sequences, around 29% of them detected once, and over 0.25% sits in the top ten. CDR3 size: 14 residues. The germline CDR1 and CDR2 sequences are SQVTM and ANQGSEA. V dropped 4 bases and J dropped 0 bases, with 10 bases sitting between them. The sample was cord blood. The sequence derives from a newborn girl in good health. The J gene is TRBJ2-4, the V gene TRBV29-1; D gene ambiguous. This CDR3 is CSVAWDLAKNIQYF. CDR3 bases: TGCAGCGTTGCTTGGGATTTAGCCAAAAACATTCAGTACTTC. The entire variable domain, with the rest obtained from reference TRBV29-1 and TRBJ2-4, is as follows: SAVISQKPSRDICQRGTSLTIQCQVDSQVTMMFWYRQQPGQSLTLIATANQGSEATYESGFVIDKFPISRPNLTFSTLTVSNMSPEDSSIYLCSVAWDLAKNIQYFGAGTRLSVL.